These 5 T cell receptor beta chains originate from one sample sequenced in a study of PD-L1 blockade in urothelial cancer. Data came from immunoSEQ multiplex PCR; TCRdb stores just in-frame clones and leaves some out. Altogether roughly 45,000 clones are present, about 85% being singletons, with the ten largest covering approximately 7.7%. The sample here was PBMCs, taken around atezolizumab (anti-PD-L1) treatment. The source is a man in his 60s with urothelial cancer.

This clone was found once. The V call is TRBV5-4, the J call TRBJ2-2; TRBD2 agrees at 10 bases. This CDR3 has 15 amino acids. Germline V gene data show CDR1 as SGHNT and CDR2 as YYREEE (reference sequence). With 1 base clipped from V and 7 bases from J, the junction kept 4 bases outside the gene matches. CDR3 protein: CASSLSSGGVGELFF. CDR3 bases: TGTGCCAGCAGCTTGAGCAGCGGGGGGGTCGGGGAGCTGTTTTTT.

The CDR3 loop reads CASSSGIGNYGYTF. The DNA for the CDR3 is TGTGCCAGCAGTTCAGGGATCGGCAACTATGGCTACACCTTC. The V and J genes are TRBV6-1 and TRBJ1-2, with a possible D match to TRBD1 (5 bases). The CDR3 has 14 amino acids. Germline values: CDR1 MNHNS, CDR2 SASEGT. Trimming removed 5 bases from V and 2 bases from J, with 12 bases in between.

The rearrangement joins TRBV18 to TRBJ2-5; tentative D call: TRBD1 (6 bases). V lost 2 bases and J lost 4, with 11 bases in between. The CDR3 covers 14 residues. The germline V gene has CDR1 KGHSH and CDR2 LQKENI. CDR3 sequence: CASSPSLGGETQYF. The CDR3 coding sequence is TGTGCCAGCTCACCATCGTTAGGGGGAGAGACCCAGTACTTC. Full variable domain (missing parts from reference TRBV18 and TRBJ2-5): NAGVMQNPRHLVRRRGQEARLRCSPMKGHSHVYWYRQLPEEGLKFMVYLQKENIIDESGMPKERFSAEFPKEGPSILRIQQVVRGDSAAYFCASSPSLGGETQYFGPGTRLLVL.

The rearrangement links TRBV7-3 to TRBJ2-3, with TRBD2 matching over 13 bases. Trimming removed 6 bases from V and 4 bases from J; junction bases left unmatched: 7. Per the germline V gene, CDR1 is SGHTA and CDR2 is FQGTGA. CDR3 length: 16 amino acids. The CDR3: CASRRLAGGVADTQYF. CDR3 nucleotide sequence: TGTGCCAGCAGGAGACTAGCGGGGGGAGTAGCAGATACGCAGTATTTT.

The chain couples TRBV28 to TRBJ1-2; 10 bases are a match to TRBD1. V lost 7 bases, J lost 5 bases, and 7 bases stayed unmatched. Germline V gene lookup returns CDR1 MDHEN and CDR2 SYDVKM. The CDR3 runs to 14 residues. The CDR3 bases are TGTGCCAGCACCTCCCCGGGACAGGGGTATGGCTACACCTTC. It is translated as CASTSPGQGYGYTF.